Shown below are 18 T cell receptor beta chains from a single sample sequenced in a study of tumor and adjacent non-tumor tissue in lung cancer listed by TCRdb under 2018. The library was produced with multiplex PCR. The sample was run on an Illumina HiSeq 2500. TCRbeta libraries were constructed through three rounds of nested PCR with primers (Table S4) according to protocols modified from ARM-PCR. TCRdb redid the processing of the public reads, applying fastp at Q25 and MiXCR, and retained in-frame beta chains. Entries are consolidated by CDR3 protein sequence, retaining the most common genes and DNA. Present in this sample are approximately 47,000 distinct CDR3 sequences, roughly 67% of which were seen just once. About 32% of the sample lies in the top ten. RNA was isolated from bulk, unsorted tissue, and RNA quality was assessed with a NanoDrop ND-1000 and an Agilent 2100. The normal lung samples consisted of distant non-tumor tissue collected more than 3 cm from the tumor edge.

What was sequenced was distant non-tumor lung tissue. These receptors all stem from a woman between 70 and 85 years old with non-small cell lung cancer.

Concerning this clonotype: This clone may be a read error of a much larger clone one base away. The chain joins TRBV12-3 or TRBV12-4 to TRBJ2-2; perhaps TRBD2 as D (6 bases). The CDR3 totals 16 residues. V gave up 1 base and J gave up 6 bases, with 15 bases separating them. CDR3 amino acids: CASSLEGGPGAGELFF. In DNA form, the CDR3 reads TGTGCCAGCAGTTTAGAGGGCGGGCCGGGGGCCGGGGAGCTGTTTTTT.

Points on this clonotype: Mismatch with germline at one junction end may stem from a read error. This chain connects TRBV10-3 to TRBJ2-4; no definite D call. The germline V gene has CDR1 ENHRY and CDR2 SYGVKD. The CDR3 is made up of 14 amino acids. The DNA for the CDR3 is TGTGCCATTTCGCCCGTTGAGGCCAGAAACATTCAGTACTTC. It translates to CAISPVEARNIQYF.

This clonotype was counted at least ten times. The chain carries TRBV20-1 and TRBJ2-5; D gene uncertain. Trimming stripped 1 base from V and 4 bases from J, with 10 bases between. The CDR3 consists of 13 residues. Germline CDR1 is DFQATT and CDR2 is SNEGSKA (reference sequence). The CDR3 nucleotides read TGCAGTGCTAGAGGACCTTTCCTAGAGACCCAGTACTTC. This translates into CSARGPFLETQYF.

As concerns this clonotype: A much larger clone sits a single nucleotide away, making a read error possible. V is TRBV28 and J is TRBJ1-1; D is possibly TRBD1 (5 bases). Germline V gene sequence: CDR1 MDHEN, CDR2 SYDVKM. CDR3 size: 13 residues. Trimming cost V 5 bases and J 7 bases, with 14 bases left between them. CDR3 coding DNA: TGTGCCAGCAGTGAACAGGTGAGCATTGAAGCTTTCTTT. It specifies CASSEQVSIEAFF.

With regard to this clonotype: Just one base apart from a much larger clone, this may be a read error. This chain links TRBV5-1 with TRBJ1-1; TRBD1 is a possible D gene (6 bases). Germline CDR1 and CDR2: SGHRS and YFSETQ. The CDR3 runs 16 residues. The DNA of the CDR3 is TGCACCAGCAGCCAGGGCGGGGGCTCCATGAACACTGAAGCTTTCTTT. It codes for CTSSQGGGSMNTEAFF. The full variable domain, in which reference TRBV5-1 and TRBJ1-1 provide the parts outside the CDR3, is KAGVTQTPRYLIKTRGQQVTLSCSPISGHRSVSWYQQTPGQGLQFLFEYFSETQRNKGNFPGRFSGRQFSNSRSEMNVSTLELGDSALYLCTSSQGGGSMNTEAFFGQGTRLTVV.

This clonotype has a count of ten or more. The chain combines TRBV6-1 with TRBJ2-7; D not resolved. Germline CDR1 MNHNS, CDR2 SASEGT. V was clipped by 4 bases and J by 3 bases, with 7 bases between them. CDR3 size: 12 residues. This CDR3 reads CASSALLYEQYF. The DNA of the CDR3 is TGTGCCAGCAGTGCACTACTCTACGAGCAGTACTTC.

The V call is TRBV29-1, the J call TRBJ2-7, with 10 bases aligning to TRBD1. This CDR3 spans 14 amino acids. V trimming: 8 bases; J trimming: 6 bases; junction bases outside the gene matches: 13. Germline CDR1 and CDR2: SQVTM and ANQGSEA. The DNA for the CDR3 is TGCAGCCTTGGACAGGGGGTCCCTACCAGCGAGCAGTACTTC. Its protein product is CSLGQGVPTSEQYF.

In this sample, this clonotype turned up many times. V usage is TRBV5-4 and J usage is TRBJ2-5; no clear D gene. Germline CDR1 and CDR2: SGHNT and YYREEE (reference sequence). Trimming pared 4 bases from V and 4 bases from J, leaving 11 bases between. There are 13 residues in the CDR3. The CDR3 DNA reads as TGTGCCAGCAGCCAGACGTACTCAGAGACCCAGTACTTC. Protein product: CASSQTYSETQYF.

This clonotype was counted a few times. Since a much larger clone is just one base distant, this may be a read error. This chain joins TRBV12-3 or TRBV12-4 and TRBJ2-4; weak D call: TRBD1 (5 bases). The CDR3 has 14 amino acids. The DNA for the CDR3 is TGTGTCAGCACCCCGGACAACACCAAAAACATTCAGTACTTC. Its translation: CVSTPDNTKNIQYF.

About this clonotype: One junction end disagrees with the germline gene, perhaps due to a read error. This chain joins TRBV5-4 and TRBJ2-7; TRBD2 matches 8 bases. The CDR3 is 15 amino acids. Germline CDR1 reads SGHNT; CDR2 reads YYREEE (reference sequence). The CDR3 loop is CASSDSGLGLYEQYF. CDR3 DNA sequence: TGTGCCAGCAGCGATTCGGGACTAGGTCTCTACGAACAGTACTTC.

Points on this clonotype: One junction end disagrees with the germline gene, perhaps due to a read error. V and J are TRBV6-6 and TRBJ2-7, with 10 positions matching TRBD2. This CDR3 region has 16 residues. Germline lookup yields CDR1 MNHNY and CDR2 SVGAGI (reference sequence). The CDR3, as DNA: TGTGCCAGCAATTACTCTCCTAGCGGGAGCTCCTATGAGCAGTACTTC. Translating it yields CASNYSPSGSSYEQYF.

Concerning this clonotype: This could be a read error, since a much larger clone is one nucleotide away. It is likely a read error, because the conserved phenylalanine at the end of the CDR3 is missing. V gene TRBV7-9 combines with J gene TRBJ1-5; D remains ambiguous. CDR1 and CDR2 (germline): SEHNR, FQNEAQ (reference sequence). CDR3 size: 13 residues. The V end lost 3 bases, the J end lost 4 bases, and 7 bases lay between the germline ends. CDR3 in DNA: TGTGCCAGCAGCTTTGAAGGTAATCAGCCCCAGCATTCT. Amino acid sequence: CASSFEGNQPQHS.

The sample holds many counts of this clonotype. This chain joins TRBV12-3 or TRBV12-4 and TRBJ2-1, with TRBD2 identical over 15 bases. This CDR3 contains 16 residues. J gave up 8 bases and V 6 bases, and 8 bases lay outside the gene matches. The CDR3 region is CASSPGTSGRRDEQFF. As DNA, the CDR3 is TGTGCCAGCAGCCCAGGGACTAGCGGGAGGAGAGATGAGCAGTTCTTC.

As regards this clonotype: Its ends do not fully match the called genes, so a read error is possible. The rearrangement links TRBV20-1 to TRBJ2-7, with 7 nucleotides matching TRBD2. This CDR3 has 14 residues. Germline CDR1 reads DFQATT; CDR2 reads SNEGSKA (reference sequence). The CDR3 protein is CSEDGGVGLYDQYF. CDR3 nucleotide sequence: TGCAGTGAGGATGGGGGGGTCGGCCTCTACGATCAGTACTTC.

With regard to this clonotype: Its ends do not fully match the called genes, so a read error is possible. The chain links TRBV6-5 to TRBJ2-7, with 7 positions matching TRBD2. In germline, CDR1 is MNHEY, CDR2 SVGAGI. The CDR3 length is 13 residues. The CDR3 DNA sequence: TGTGTCAGCAGTACCGCTAGCGGCTACGAGCAGTACTTC. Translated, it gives CVSSTASGYEQYF.

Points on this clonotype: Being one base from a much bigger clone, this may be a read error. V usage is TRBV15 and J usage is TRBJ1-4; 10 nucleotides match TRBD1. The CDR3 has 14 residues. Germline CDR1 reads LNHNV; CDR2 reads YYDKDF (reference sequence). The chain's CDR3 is CAISRGQGEEKLFF. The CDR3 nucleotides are TGTGCCATCAGCAGAGGACAGGGGGAGGAAAAACTGTTTTTT.

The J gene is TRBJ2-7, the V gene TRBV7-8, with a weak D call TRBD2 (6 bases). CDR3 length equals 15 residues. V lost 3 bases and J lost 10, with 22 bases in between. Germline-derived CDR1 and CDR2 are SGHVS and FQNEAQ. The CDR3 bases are TGTGCCAGCAGCTTCCTAGCGACAGAGGCTGGGGAACAGTACTTC. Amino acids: CASSFLATEAGEQYF.

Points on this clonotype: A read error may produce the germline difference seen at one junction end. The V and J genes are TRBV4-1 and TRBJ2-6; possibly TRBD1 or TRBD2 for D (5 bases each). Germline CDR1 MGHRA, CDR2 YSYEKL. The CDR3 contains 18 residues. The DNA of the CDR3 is TGCGCCAGCAGCCAAGAGGGGACGTATTGCTCTGGGGCCAACGTCCTGACTTTT. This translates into CASSQEGTYCSGANVLTF.